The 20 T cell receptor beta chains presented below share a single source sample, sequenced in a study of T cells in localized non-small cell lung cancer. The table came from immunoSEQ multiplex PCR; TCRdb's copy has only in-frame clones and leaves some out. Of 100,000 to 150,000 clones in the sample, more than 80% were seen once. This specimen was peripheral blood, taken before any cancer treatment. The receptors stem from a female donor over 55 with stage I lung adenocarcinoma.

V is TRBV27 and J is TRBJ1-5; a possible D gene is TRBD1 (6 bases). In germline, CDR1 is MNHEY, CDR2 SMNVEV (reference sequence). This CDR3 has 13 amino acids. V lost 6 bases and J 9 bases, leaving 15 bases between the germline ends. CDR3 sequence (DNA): TGTGCCAGCAGCCCAGGGGCGGTAAGGCCCCAGCATTTT. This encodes CASSPGAVRPQHF.

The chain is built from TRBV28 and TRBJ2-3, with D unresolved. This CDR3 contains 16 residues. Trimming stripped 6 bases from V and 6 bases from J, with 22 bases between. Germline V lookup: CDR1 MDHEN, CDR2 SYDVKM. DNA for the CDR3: TGTGCCAGCAGACCCCAGACCGCAGGCTTATTGGATACGCAGTATTTT. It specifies CASRPQTAGLLDTQYF. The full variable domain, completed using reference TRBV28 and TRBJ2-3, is DVKVTQSSRYLVKRTGEKVFLECVQDMDHENMFWYRQDPGLGLRLIYFSYDVKMKEKGDIPEGYSVSREKKERFSLILESASTNQTSMYLCASRPQTAGLLDTQYFGPGTRLTVL.

The CDR3 DNA reads as TGTGCCAGTAGTATGGGGGCGCCAGGCGGGACCACCTACAATGAGCAGTTCTTC. It specifies CASSMGAPGGTTYNEQFF. V is TRBV19 and J is TRBJ2-1; either TRBD1 or TRBD2 may supply D (6 bases each). Trimming left V 3 bases short and J 2 bases short, with 20 bases between. Germline V lookup: CDR1 LNHDA, CDR2 SQIVND (reference sequence). This CDR3 comprises 18 residues.

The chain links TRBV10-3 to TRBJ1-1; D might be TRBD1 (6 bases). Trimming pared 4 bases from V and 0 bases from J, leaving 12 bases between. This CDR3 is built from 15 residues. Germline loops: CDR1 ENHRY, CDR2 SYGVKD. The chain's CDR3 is CAISGGGRVNTEAFF. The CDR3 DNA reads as TGTGCCATCAGTGGTGGGGGGCGGGTGAACACTGAAGCTTTCTTT.

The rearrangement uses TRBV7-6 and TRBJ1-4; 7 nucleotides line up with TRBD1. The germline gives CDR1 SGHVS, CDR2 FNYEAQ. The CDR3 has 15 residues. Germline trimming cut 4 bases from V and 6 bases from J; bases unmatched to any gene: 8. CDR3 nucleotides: TGTGCCAGCAGCTCAAGACAGGGAGTGGATGAAAAACTGTTTTTT. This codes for CASSSRQGVDEKLFF. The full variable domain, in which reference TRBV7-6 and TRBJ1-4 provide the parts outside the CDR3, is GAGVSQSPRYKVTKRGQDVALRCDPISGHVSLYWYRQALGQGPEFLTYFNYEAQQDKSGLPNDRFSAERPEGSISTLTIQRTEQRDSAMYRCASSSRQGVDEKLFFGSGTQLSVL.

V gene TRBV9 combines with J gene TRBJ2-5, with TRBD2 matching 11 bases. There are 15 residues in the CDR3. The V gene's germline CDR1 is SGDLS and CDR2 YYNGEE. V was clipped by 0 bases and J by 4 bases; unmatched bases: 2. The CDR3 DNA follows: TGTGCCAGCAGCGTAGCTCTAGCGGGAGGAGAGACCCAGTACTTC. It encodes CASSVALAGGETQYF.

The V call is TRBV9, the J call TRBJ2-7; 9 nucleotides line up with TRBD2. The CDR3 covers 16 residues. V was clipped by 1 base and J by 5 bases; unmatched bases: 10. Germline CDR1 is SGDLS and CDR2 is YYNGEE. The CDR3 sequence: CASSVSSSGRLNEQYF. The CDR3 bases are TGTGCCAGCAGCGTAAGTTCGAGCGGGAGGCTGAACGAGCAGTACTTC.

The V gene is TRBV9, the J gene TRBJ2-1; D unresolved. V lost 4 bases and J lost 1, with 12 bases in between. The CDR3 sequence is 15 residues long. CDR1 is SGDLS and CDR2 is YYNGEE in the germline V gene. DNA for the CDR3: TGTGCCAGCAGCCCTATGACTTTTTCCTACAATGAGCAGTTCTTC. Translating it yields CASSPMTFSYNEQFF.

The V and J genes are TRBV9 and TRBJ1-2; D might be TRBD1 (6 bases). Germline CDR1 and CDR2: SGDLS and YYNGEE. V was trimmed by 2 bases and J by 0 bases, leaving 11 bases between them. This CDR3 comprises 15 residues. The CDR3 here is CASSVQGPPNYGYTF. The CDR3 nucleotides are TGTGCCAGCAGCGTTCAGGGGCCCCCTAACTATGGCTACACCTTC.

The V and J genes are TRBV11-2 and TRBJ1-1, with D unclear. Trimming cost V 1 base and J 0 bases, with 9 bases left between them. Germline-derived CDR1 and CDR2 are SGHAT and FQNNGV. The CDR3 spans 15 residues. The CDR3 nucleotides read TGTGCCAGCAGCTTAGTTCCATCAATGAACACTGAAGCTTTCTTT. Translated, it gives CASSLVPSMNTEAFF. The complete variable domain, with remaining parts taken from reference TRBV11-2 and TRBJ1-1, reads EAGVAQSPRYKIIEKRQSVAFWCNPISGHATLYWYQQILGQGPKLLIQFQNNGVVDDSQLPKDRFSAERLKGVDSTLKIQPAKLEDSAVYLCASSLVPSMNTEAFFGQGTRLTVV.

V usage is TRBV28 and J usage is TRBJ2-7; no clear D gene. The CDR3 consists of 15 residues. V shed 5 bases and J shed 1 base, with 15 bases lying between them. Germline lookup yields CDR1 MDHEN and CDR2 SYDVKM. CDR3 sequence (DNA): TGTGCCAGCAGTCAACCCACACCGCCTTCCTACGAGCAGTACTTC. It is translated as CASSQPTPPSYEQYF.

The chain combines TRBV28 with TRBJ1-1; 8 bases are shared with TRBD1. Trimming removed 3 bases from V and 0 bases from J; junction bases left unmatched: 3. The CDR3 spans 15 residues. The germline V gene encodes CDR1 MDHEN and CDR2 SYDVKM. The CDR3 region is CASSFLDRVNTEAFF. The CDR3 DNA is TGTGCCAGCAGTTTTCTGGACAGGGTGAACACTGAAGCTTTCTTT.

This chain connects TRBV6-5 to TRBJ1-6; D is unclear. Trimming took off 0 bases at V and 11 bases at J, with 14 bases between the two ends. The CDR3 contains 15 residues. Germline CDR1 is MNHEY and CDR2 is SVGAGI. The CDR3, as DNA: TGTGCCAGCAGTTACTCGAATCCAGCTTCGGCACCCCTCCACTTT. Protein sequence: CASSYSNPASAPLHF.

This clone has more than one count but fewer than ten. The CDR3 region is CAWSVQGAGNQPQHF. In nucleotides, the CDR3 is TGTGCCTGGAGTGTGCAGGGGGCTGGCAATCAGCCCCAGCATTTT. The gene calls are TRBV30 and TRBJ1-5; 8 positions agree with TRBD1. Losses at the gene ends were 0 bases for V and 2 bases for J; bases not matched to a gene: 3. This CDR3 has 15 residues. The germline V gene has CDR1 GTSNPN and CDR2 SVGIG (reference sequence).

In DNA form, the CDR3 reads TGTGCCAGCAGCTTCATTGGACAGGGAGACTATGGCTACACCTTC. This translates into CASSFIGQGDYGYTF. V is TRBV5-5 and J is TRBJ1-2, with TRBD1 matching 8 bases. The CDR3 totals 15 residues. V lost 2 bases, J lost 3 bases, and 6 bases stayed unmatched. Germline V lookup: CDR1 SGHKS, CDR2 YYEKEE (reference sequence).

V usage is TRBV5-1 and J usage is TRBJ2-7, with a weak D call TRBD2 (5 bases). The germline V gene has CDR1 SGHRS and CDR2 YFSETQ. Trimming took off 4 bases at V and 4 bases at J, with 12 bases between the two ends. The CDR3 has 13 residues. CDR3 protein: CASSPDGVYEQYF. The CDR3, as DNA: TGCGCCAGCAGCCCAGACGGGGTGTACGAGCAGTACTTC. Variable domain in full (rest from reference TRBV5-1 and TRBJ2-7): KAGVTQTPRYLIKTRGQQVTLSCSPISGHRSVSWYQQTPGQGLQFLFEYFSETQRNKGNFPGRFSGRQFSNSRSEMNVSTLELGDSALYLCASSPDGVYEQYFGPGTRLTVT.

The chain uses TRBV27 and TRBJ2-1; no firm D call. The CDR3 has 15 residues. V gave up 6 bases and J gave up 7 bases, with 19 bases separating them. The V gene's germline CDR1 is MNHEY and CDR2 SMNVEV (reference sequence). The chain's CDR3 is CASRALGSGGNEQFF. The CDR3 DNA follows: TGTGCCAGCAGGGCGTTAGGATCTGGTGGGAATGAGCAGTTCTTC.

The CDR3 spells CASSDPGMNTGELFF. The CDR3 nucleotides are TGTGCCAGCAGTGACCCTGGGATGAACACCGGGGAGCTGTTTTTT. The chain has TRBV6-1 and TRBJ2-2; D not certain. This CDR3 is 15 amino acids long. Trimming took off 3 bases at V and 1 base at J, with 9 bases between the two ends. The germline V gene has CDR1 MNHNS and CDR2 SASEGT.

CDR3 loop: CASSQGFGRAAGRYNEQFF. The CDR3 coding sequence is TGTGCCAGCAGCCAAGGTTTTGGGAGGGCGGCTGGTAGGTACAATGAGCAGTTCTTC. The chain joins TRBV14 to TRBJ2-1; 7 bases are a match to TRBD2. Looked up from germline, CDR1 is SGHDN and CDR2 is FVKESK. V gave up 1 base and J gave up 4 bases; unmatched junction bases: 16. The CDR3 length is 19 residues.

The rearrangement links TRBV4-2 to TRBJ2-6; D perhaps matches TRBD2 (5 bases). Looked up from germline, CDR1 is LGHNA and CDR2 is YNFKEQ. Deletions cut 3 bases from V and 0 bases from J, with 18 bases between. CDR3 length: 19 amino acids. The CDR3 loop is CASSHATRTGRSGANVLTF. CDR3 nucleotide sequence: TGTGCCAGCAGCCACGCTACTCGGACTGGGCGCTCTGGGGCCAACGTCCTGACTTTC.